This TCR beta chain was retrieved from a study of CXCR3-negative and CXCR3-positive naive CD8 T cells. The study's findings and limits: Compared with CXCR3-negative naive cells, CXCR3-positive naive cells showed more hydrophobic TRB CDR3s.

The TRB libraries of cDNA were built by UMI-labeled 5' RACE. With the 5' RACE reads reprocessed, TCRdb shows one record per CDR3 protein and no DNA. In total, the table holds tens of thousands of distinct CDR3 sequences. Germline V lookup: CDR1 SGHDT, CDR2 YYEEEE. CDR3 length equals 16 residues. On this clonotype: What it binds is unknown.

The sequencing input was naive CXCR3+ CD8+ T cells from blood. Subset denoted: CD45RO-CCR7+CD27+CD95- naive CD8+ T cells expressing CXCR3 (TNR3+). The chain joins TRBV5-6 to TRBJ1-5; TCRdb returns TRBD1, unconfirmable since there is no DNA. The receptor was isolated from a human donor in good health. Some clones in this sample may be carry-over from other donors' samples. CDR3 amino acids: CASRHTPGQENQPQHF. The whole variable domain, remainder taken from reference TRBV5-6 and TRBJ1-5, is DAGVTQSPTHLIKTRGQQVTLRCSPKSGHDTVSWYQQALGQGPQFIFQYYEEEERQRGNFPDRFSGHQFPNYSSELNVNALLLGDSALYLCASRHTPGQENQPQHFGDGTRLSIL.